This T cell receptor (beta chain) was captured by sequencing in a study of human T cells and chemical hapten exposure. As for the study in general: After 6 days, upper back 0.01% DPC patch tests were scored. Notes on the study in general: Expanded TCRs clustered into significantly more large CDR3 similarity groups than controls, the analysis revealed. With alopecia, donors may have immune responses unlike healthy people's.

TCRdb re-called the RACE reads with MiXCR, one entry per CDR3 protein. This repertoire shows 80,000 to 95,000 distinct CDR3 sequences, roughly 9.6% found once; its top ten account for around 2.1%. Time point given: patch test 2, 6 weeks after DPC sensitization. The treatment denotes: therapeutic diphenylcyclopropenone sensitization with weekly scalp DPC. This clonotype showed up just a few times. Its antigen is not identified. The CDR3 loop spans 15 amino acids. The junction had 5 bases not matched to a gene; V was cut back by 0 bases and J by 3 bases. Germline CDR1 reads SGHNT; CDR2 reads YYREEE (reference sequence).

The sample in question was whole blood, obtained in connection with sensitization to the hapten diphenylcyclopropenone (DPC). J is TRBJ1-1 and V is TRBV5-4, with TRBD1 matching over 7 bases. The sequence was collected from a man between 40 and 49 years old with alopecia areata. Some clones in this sample may be carry-over from other donors' samples. The CDR3 reads CASSLETGLDTEAFF. CDR3 sequence (DNA): TGTGCCAGCAGCTTGGAGACAGGGTTGGACACTGAAGCTTTCTTT.